What follows describes a single T cell receptor beta chain. It lacks a known antigen. Base qualities are missing; no much larger clone stands one base away. The library was built by means of the immunoSEQ multiplex PCR assay. RNA was extracted from all samples and reverse transcribed into cDNA, which served as template for TCR sequencing. SuperScript III was used for first-strand cDNA synthesis, primed with a 2:1 mix of oligo-dT and random hexamers. A synthetic immune receptor repertoire was used to assess amplification bias, and residual bias was removed computationally. The study's processing was this. Raw reads were preprocessed to remove errors, and CDR3 was defined by IMGT conventions from the conserved cysteine to phenylalanine. Clonality was calculated as 1 minus Shannon entropy normalized by log2 of the number of productive unique TCRs. Scalp TCRbeta sequences were cross-referenced with sorted blood CD4 and CD8 repertoires so that the CD4 or CD8 identity of scalp clones could be inferred. TCRdb limited this immuneACCESS table to in-frame rearrangements with V and J called. A share of clones is missing; checked studies link under half to unresolved V genes, and the rest is unexplained. The V and J calls and clone size were taken over from that table, and D and trimming were inferred from the DNA. The sample table contains under 150,000 clones; only one count was recorded for roughly 55% of them. More than 5.5% of the sample lies in the top ten.

The sample is drawn from a study of CD8+ T cells in alopecia areata (dated by TCRdb to the late 2010s). Some background on the complete study: Treated patients were enrolled in an open-label pilot trial of oral tofacitinib, 5 to 10 mg twice daily, for moderate-to-severe alopecia areata. On the human side, TCRbeta sequencing was run on scalp tissue and on sorted CD4+ and CD8+ peripheral blood T cells from healthy controls and from alopecia areata patients with either patchy or totalis/universalis disease. High-throughput TCRbeta sequencing was used to examine T cell clonal expansion in alopecia areata in both the C3H/HeJ mouse model and human patients. RNA was obtained with the PAXgene miRNA kit for fixed scalp, the miRNeasy kit for PBMCs, and the RNeasy kit for mouse skin. Tofacitinib was given for 6 to 18 months, followed by 6 months of follow-up off drug to assess delayed response and recurrence. The SALT score, which quantifies the percentage of affected scalp surface area, was used to measure disease severity in treated patients. Patients on tofacitinib were biopsied at baseline and after 4 and 24 weeks of treatment, and several of the patients also had a later scalp biopsy. TCRbeta CDR3 regions were amplified by immunoSEQ multiplex PCR using 35 Vbeta forward and 13 Jbeta reverse primers. Scalp clonality was compared across normal scalp (n=4), patchy alopecia areata scalp (n=8), and alopecia totalis/universalis scalp (n=8). The paper as a whole reports these results and caveats: Shared TCR sequences between patients were less evident than in mice, which may be partly attributable to HLA diversity in the patient population. Compared with normal scalp, lesional scalp had higher clonality and more expanded CD8+ clones, particularly in alopecia totalis/universalis, a pattern that suggests antigenic drive. Tofacitinib significantly decreased scalp clonality and the number of expanded CD8+ clones among the top 100 scalp clones. Many expanded lesional clones were found to persist in scalp and blood during tofacitinib treatment, and relapse after treatment cessation may be partly explained by this persistence. Because the treated cohort was small and included a single nonresponder, larger studies are needed to assess links between baseline CD8+ expansion and response. Resident alphabeta T cells in normal human skin are also sequenced, complicating scalp TCR repertoire analysis, unlike mouse skin dominated by gammadelta T cells.

The time point label here, explained by the study, means: 4 weeks on oral tofacitinib. Sample treatment or condition, as interpreted from the label and publication: oral pan-JAK inhibitor, 5-10 mg twice daily. Lesional scalp punch biopsies and peripheral blood were collected from alopecia areata patients. PBMCs were isolated by density centrifugation and stained for CD3, CD4 and CD8, and CD4+ and CD8+ T cells were sorted on a FACSAria. The CDR3 sequence holds 19 residues, the cysteine and phenylalanine included. Here the CDR3 DNA is all that survives: 57 bases in frame from base 1. Trimming removed 3 bases from V and 0 bases from J; the gene matches leave 8 bases unexplained. CDR1 and CDR2 are read off the germline V gene as MDHEN and SYDVKM.

The chain couples TRBV28 to TRBJ2-6; 10 bases in the middle match TRBD1. The sample in question was CD4+ T cells sorted from blood, obtained at week 4, from a patient treated with tofacitinib. The sequence derives from a human donor with alopecia areata. At the DNA level, the sequence is TGTGCCAGCAGTTTTATAAGGACAGGGGGTCGCTCTGGGGCCAACGTCCTGACTTTC. It is translated as CASSFIRTGGRSGANVLTF.